One and the same sample provided the 14 T cell receptor beta chains below, sequenced in a study of CD8 T cells in Susac syndrome. cDNA came from about 0.46 to 1 ug RNA primed by random hexamers. Each CDR3 protein is one row after TCRdb ran MiXCR on the immunoSEQ multiplex PCR reads. The sample consists of about 190,000 distinct CDR3 sequences, 95% of them appearing once. The sample taken for sequencing was CD4+ T cells from PBMCs. The receptors shown here come from a human donor in good health.

The J gene is TRBJ2-7, the V gene TRBV6-1; 7 bases match TRBD2. The J segment lost 2 bases and the V segment lost 5 bases, leaving 15 bases of the junction unmatched. Germline values: CDR1 MNHNS, CDR2 SASEGT. This CDR3 region has 17 residues. DNA for the CDR3: TGTGCCAGCAGTCCGCGGGTTATGCTAGCGGCAACCTACGAGCAGTACTTC. The encoded protein is CASSPRVMLAATYEQYF.

CDR3 sequence: CASRGQGNTEAFF. The CDR3, as DNA: TGTGCCAGCAGGGGACAGGGGAACACTGAAGCTTTCTTT. This rearrangement joins TRBV27 to TRBJ1-1, with TRBD1 matching 9 bases. The CDR3 has 13 amino acids. Germline-derived CDR1 and CDR2 are MNHEY and SMNVEV (reference sequence). The V and J ends lost 6 bases and 1 base, in that order; junction bases with no gene match: 0.

This rearrangement joins TRBV3-1 to TRBJ2-2; D may be TRBD2 (6 bases). Germline V gene data show CDR1 as LGHDT and CDR2 as YNNKEL (reference sequence). CDR3 length: 14 residues. Deletions cut 0 bases from V and 6 bases from J, with 8 bases between. Written as DNA, the CDR3 is TGTGCCAGCAGCCAAGACAGGGAGGCCGGGGAGCTGTTTTTT. Translated, it gives CASSQDREAGELFF. The variable domain in full, completed from reference TRBV3-1 and TRBJ2-2, reads DTAVSQTPKYLVTQMGNDKSIKCEQNLGHDTMYWYKQDSKKFLKIMFSYNNKELIINETVPNRFSPKSPDKAHLNLHINSLELGDSAVYFCASSQDREAGELFFGEGSRLTVL.

The rearrangement uses TRBV12-3 or TRBV12-4 and TRBJ2-7; D ambiguous. V was trimmed by 8 bases and J by 1 base, leaving 9 bases between them. This CDR3 region has 12 residues. CDR3 amino acids: CASPNRSYEQYV. In DNA form, the CDR3 reads TGTGCCAGCCCCAACAGATCCTACGAGCAGTACGTC.

This sequence joins TRBV20-1 and TRBJ2-1; D not resolved. Trimming removed 6 bases from V and 2 bases from J, with 17 bases in between. Germline lookup yields CDR1 DFQATT and CDR2 SNEGSKA (reference sequence). CDR3 length equals 15 residues. Here the CDR3 DNA reads TGCAGTGCGCGTACCCCGCGCCCCCCCTACAATGAGCAGTTCTTC. Translating gives CSARTPRPPYNEQFF.

The V and J genes are TRBV10-3 and TRBJ1-2; D gene unclear. The germline V gene encodes CDR1 ENHRY and CDR2 SYGVKD. The CDR3 is made up of 14 amino acids. The V end lost 4 bases, the J end lost 3 bases, and 12 bases lay between the germline ends. CDR3 in DNA: TGTGCCATCAGTGCACAAGGAGTGTACTATGGCTACACCTTC. Translating gives CAISAQGVYYGYTF.

The chain uses TRBV5-1 and TRBJ1-2; 8 nucleotides align to TRBD1. CDR3 size: 14 residues. J lost 3 bases, V lost 4 bases, and 5 bases had no gene match. CDR1 is SGHRS and CDR2 is YFSETQ in the germline V gene. CDR3 sequence reads: CASSRGGQDYGYTF. DNA of the CDR3: TGCGCCAGCAGCAGAGGGGGACAGGACTATGGCTACACCTTC.

This clonotype was found once. The chain recombines TRBV11-3 with TRBJ2-6; D may be TRBD2 (6 bases). V was trimmed by 1 base and J by 12 bases, leaving 10 bases between them. From germline, CDR1 is SGHNT and CDR2 YENEEA. This CDR3 region has 13 residues. The CDR3 reads CASSLAGEVVLTF. The CDR3 coding sequence is TGTGCCAGCAGCTTAGCGGGAGAGGTCGTCCTGACTTTC. Full variable domain (rest looked up from reference TRBV11-3 and TRBJ2-6): EAGVVQSPRYKIIEKKQPVAFWCNPISGHNTLYWYLQNLGQGPELLIRYENEEAVDDSQLPKDRFSAERLKGVDSTLKIQPAELGDSAVYLCASSLAGEVVLTFGAGSRLTVL.

The V call is TRBV6-5, the J call TRBJ2-7, with D possibly matching TRBD1 (5 bases). This CDR3 contains 12 residues. The V and J ends lost 2 bases and 6 bases respectively, with 8 bases between them. Germline CDR1 reads MNHEY; CDR2 reads SVGAGI. The CDR3 DNA reads as TGTGCCAGCAGTTACCGTAGGGGCGAGCAGTACTTC. Protein: CASSYRRGEQYF.

This sequence joins TRBV12-3 or TRBV12-4 and TRBJ1-5, with unresolved D. V lost 2 bases and J 1 base, leaving 9 bases between the germline ends. The CDR3 runs to 15 residues. CDR3 loop: CASSLQAASNQPQHF. The CDR3 DNA is TGTGCCAGCAGTTTACAGGCGGCAAGCAATCAGCCCCAGCATTTT.

This rearrangement joins TRBV10-3 to TRBJ2-3; a possible D gene is TRBD2 (6 bases). Germline values: CDR1 ENHRY, CDR2 SYGVKD. The V end lost 8 bases, the J end lost 6 bases, and 6 bases lay between the germline ends. This CDR3 contains 10 residues. The CDR3 loop reads CAIGGDTQYF. The DNA of the CDR3 is TGTGCCATCGGAGGGGATACGCAGTATTTT.

This clonotype was observed once. V usage is TRBV20-1 and J usage is TRBJ2-1; 8 bases are shared with TRBD2. The trim removed 5 bases at V and 2 bases at J, leaving 5 bases unmatched. The CDR3 is 14 amino acids. Germline CDR1 DFQATT, CDR2 SNEGSKA (reference sequence). The chain's CDR3 is CSALAGRAYNEQFF. CDR3 nucleotides: TGCAGTGCTTTAGCGGGGCGAGCCTACAATGAGCAGTTCTTC.

The chain couples TRBV20-1 to TRBJ1-2, with 9 positions matching TRBD1. The CDR3 contains 12 residues. The germline V gene encodes CDR1 DFQATT and CDR2 SNEGSKA (reference sequence). Here the CDR3 reads CTIQGAGYGYTF. The CDR3 DNA reads TGCACCATACAGGGGGCAGGCTATGGCTACACCTTC.

This chain connects TRBV27 to TRBJ2-5, with a weak D call TRBD2 (6 bases). In germline, CDR1 is MNHEY, CDR2 SMNVEV (reference sequence). The V end was cut by 3 bases, the J end by 2 bases, with 10 bases between. The CDR3 extends over 14 amino acids. The CDR3 loop reads CASSFGRGQETQYF. DNA for the CDR3: TGTGCCAGCAGTTTCGGTCGGGGGCAAGAGACCCAGTACTTC.